The clone carrying this T cell receptor beta chain was observed at least ten times. The antigen remains unidentified. It was unsorted whole blood that yielded blood RNA, and germline DNA was also extracted. The source of the sample is a study of tumor-infiltrating lymphocytes in primary liver carcinoma. About the study: The cohort consisted of patients whose primary liver carcinoma was surgically resected. Study-wide results and limits: Tumor specimens were characterized by a significantly higher top-250-clone fraction than blood (p = 0.039). Because the samples were bulk unsorted, the study did not compare CD4+ and CD8+ repertoires. Compared with tumor region pairs, tumor-adjacent and tumor-blood pairs overlapped less.

TCR beta cDNA was reverse-transcribed from around 0.55 ug of total RNA. The reaction used a constant-region primer and ProtoScript II reverse transcriptase. ARM-PCR, slightly modified, supplied the TCR beta libraries through three nested multiplex PCR rounds. Forward primers for TRBV1-TRBV30 and a C-beta reverse primer served the first two PCR rounds, at approximately 10 cycles each. TCRdb used MiXCR to reprocess the multiplex PCR reads, holding one entry per CDR3 protein. The table lists 300,000 to 400,000 distinct CDR3 sequences, almost 65% of them singletons. V shed 10 bases and J 6 bases; nucleotides not matched to a gene: 7. CDR1 is ENHRY, CDR2 SYGVKD, per germline. The CDR3 is 13 residues long.

The chain combines TRBV10-3 with TRBJ2-1; 9 positions agree with TRBD2. This sequence was found in a man aged 40-55 years with primary liver carcinoma and hepatitis B virus infection. The sequenced sample consisted of peripheral blood. CDR3 DNA sequence: TGTGCCAGCCTTGCTAGCGGGGTCAATGAGCAGTTCTTC. It specifies CASLASGVNEQFF.